This TCR beta chain came from a study of early T cells in non-severe SARS-CoV-2 infection. As for the study in general: Sequencing was performed on bulk RNA from unsorted whole blood, leaving chains unpaired.

Researchers attached unique molecular identifiers to individual cDNA molecules. TCRdb passed the 5' RACE reads through MiXCR, listing each CDR3 protein once. Of some 56,000 distinct CDR3 sequences in the sample, about 14% were seen once. Study conclusions and caveats: The VDJdb matching leaned toward anti-spike CD8 responses and overlooked private and CD4 specificities.

After removal of 1 base from V and 4 bases from J, the junction contained 9 bases not matched to a gene. CDR1 and CDR2 from the germline V gene are SQVTM and ANQGSEA. This CDR3 is built from 17 residues. This clonotype rates as medium-sized. What it recognizes is unknown. The clonotype comes from an adult who was a healthcare worker with PCR-confirmed SARS-CoV-2 infection or an uninfected control (not recorded which). V is TRBV29-1 and J is TRBJ2-2; TRBD1 matches 10 bases. This specimen was whole blood, taken at baseline. CDR3 loop: CSVEVGSGQGVTGELFF. The CDR3 DNA is TGCAGCGTTGAAGTCGGTTCAGGACAGGGGGTCACCGGGGAGCTGTTTTTT.